This T cell receptor beta chain was captured by sequencing in a study of blood T cell repertoires in COVID-19. CDR3 length: 12 residues. Unmatched junction bases numbered 7, after V lost 9 bases and J lost 9 bases. Per the germline V gene, CDR1 is MNHNY and CDR2 is SVGAGI (reference sequence). Generated by immunoSEQ multiplex PCR, the TCRdb table keeps only in-frame clones and is missing some. The data show over 150,000 clones, 70% to 90% seen once. This chain joins TRBV6-6 and TRBJ2-1; TRBD2 agrees at 8 bases. The clonotype was recovered from a man between 60 and 75 years old with COVID-19, enrolled during active disease. Material: peripheral blood. The CDR3 region is CASLGLVGEQFF. The DNA for the CDR3 is TGTGCCAGTCTGGGACTAGTGGGTGAGCAGTTCTTC.